These 15 T cell receptor beta chains came from one sample sequenced in a study of blood T cell repertoires in COVID-19. Measured with immunoSEQ multiplex PCR; TCRdb has only the in-frame clones, and not every one. There are more than 250,000 clones in the sample; roughly 87% occur only once, and 1% lies in the top ten. Sequenced input: peripheral blood. These receptor sequences come from a man over 45 with active or convalescent COVID-19.

This chain links TRBV30 with TRBJ2-1; D not certain. V was cut by 0 bases and J by 7 bases, with 7 bases left in between. The CDR3 runs 12 residues. CDR1 GTSNPN and CDR2 SVGIG come from the germline V gene (reference sequence). The CDR3 spells CAWSVLPNEQFF. The CDR3 nucleotides are TGTGCCTGGAGTGTACTCCCTAATGAGCAGTTCTTC. Full variable domain (remainder filled in from reference TRBV30 and TRBJ2-1): SQTIHQWPATLVQPVGSPLSLECTVEGTSNPNLYWYRQAAGRGLQLLFYSVGIGQISSEVPQNLSASRPQDRQFILSSKKLLLSDSGFYLCAWSVLPNEQFFGPGTRLTVL.

This clone occurred once. The rearrangement uses TRBV5-6 and TRBJ2-5; 13 bases line up with TRBD2. The germline V gene has CDR1 SGHDT and CDR2 YYEEEE. Trimming took 4 bases from V and 4 from J; bases not matched to a gene: 7. This CDR3 has 16 residues. The CDR3 loop is CASSPGLAGTTETQYF. The CDR3 DNA is TGTGCCAGCAGCCCGGGACTAGCGGGGACAACAGAGACCCAGTACTTC.

V gene TRBV19 combines with J gene TRBJ1-3; D unresolved. Per germline, CDR1 LNHDA and CDR2 SQIVND (reference sequence). V was pared by 5 bases and J by 7 bases, with 12 bases between. The CDR3 consists of 13 residues. This chain's CDR3 is CASSPLAGNTIYF. CDR3 nucleotide sequence: TGTGCCAGTAGTCCTCTAGCGGGGAACACCATATATTTT.

The chain employs TRBV18 and TRBJ1-4; a weak D match, TRBD1 (6 bases). The V gene lost 3 bases and the J gene lost 4 bases, with 15 bases spanning the gap. The CDR3 extends over 16 amino acids. Per germline, CDR1 KGHSH and CDR2 LQKENI. The CDR3 protein is CASSPSSGQNNEKLFF. Written as DNA, the CDR3 is TGTGCCAGCTCACCGTCTTCCGGACAGAATAATGAAAAACTGTTTTTT.

This clone was recorded once. This chain uses TRBV4-2 with TRBJ1-5; TRBD1 matches at 10 bases. The J segment lost 6 bases and the V segment lost 0 bases, leaving 5 bases of the junction unmatched. CDR3 length equals 16 residues. Germline loops: CDR1 LGHNA, CDR2 YNFKEQ. This CDR3 is CASSQDLGTGVQPQHF. CDR3 DNA sequence: TGTGCCAGCAGCCAAGATCTAGGGACAGGGGTTCAGCCCCAGCATTTT.

The rearrangement joins TRBV6-4 to TRBJ2-1, with D perhaps TRBD1 (7 bases). Per the germline V gene, CDR1 is MRHNA and CDR2 is SNTAGT. V was trimmed by 5 bases and J by 1 base, leaving 15 bases between them. The CDR3 has 16 residues. As DNA, the CDR3 is TGTGCCAGCAGTTTACAGGGGAGGAAGTCCTACAATGAGCAGTTCTTC. It yields the protein CASSLQGRKSYNEQFF.

The chain uses TRBV4-2 and TRBJ1-5, with D maybe TRBD1 (6 bases). Trimming removed 6 bases from V and 4 bases from J, with 10 bases in between. Per germline, CDR1 LGHNA and CDR2 YNFKEQ. This CDR3 is 13 amino acids long. For the CDR3, the DNA is TGTGCCAGCAGTCAACAGGGAAATCAGCCCCAGCATTTT. Translated: CASSQQGNQPQHF.

The rearrangement links TRBV12-3 or TRBV12-4 to TRBJ2-3, with a possible D match to TRBD2 (6 bases). The CDR3 is made up of 12 amino acids. The germline V and J ends were trimmed by 8 bases and 2 bases, with 8 bases remaining between them. In DNA, the CDR3 is TGTGCCAGCCGGAGGGTCACAGATACGCAGTATTTT. Its protein product is CASRRVTDTQYF.

The J gene is TRBJ2-5, the V gene TRBV5-1, with D possibly TRBD1 on 6 matching bases. V lost 4 bases to trimming and J lost 2 bases, with 18 bases between them. Per the germline V gene, CDR1 is SGHRS and CDR2 is YFSETQ. The CDR3 length is 16 residues. The CDR3 region is CASSTGPGHPQETQYF. CDR3 coding DNA: TGCGCCAGCAGCACCGGACCGGGACACCCTCAAGAGACCCAGTACTTC.

The genes are TRBV19 and TRBJ1-1, with 8 bases lining up with TRBD1. From germline, CDR1 is LNHDA and CDR2 SQIVND (reference sequence). With 5 bases clipped from V and 8 bases from J, the junction kept 10 bases outside the gene matches. CDR3 length: 14 amino acids. The CDR3 coding sequence is TGTGCCAGTAGTTCGGCAGGGGGCTTGCGGGAAGCTTTCTTT. Its protein product is CASSSAGGLREAFF.

The sample holds a few counts of this clone. CDR3 in amino acids: CASRTGGGRRGYTF. The CDR3 region has the DNA TGTGCCAGTCGGACAGGGGGCGGGAGAAGAGGCTACACCTTC. The chain couples TRBV5-6 to TRBJ1-2; 11 nucleotides align to TRBD1. This CDR3 region has 14 residues. V lost 8 bases to trimming and J lost 8 bases; unmatched junction nucleotides: 11. CDR1 and CDR2 (germline): SGHDT, YYEEEE. The full variable domain, in which reference TRBV5-6 and TRBJ1-2 provide the parts outside the CDR3, is DAGVTQSPTHLIKTRGQQVTLRCSPKSGHDTVSWYQQALGQGPQFIFQYYEEEERQRGNFPDRFSGHQFPNYSSELNVNALLLGDSALYLCASRTGGGRRGYTFGSGTRLTVV.

This sequence joins TRBV6-5 and TRBJ2-6; D gene unclear. The V end lost 7 bases, the J end lost 0 bases, and 10 bases lay between the germline ends. There are 15 residues in the CDR3. From germline, CDR1 is MNHEY and CDR2 SVGAGI. The CDR3 here is CASTPLLSGANVLTF. As DNA, the CDR3 is TGTGCCAGCACCCCCCTTCTCTCTGGGGCCAACGTCCTGACTTTC.

This chain connects TRBV18 to TRBJ2-5, with D tentatively TRBD1 (6 bases). The V end lost 3 bases, the J end lost 3 bases, and 8 bases lay between the germline ends. Germline lookup yields CDR1 KGHSH and CDR2 LQKENI. The CDR3 has 13 amino acids. The CDR3 coding sequence is TGTGCCAGCTCACCGAACAGGGAAGAGACCCAGTACTTC. Residues: CASSPNREETQYF.

J is TRBJ1-2 and V is TRBV6-5; no reliable D call. Germline values: CDR1 MNHEY, CDR2 SVGAGI. The CDR3 is 15 residues long. Trimming removed 7 bases from V and 3 bases from J, with 18 bases in between. The CDR3 bases are TGTGCCAGCATGCGGGAAGCCGATCTATACTATGGCTACACCTTC. Its protein product is CASMREADLYYGYTF.

The rearrangement uses TRBV2 and TRBJ2-2; the match to TRBD2 covers 16 bases. Germline assignment: CDR1 SNHLY and CDR2 FYNNEI. V gave up 3 bases and J gave up 5 bases; unmatched junction bases: 3. There are 17 residues in the CDR3. The CDR3 protein is CASSEGLAGGLTGELFF. As DNA, the CDR3 is TGTGCCAGCAGTGAGGGACTAGCGGGAGGGCTAACCGGGGAGCTGTTTTTT.